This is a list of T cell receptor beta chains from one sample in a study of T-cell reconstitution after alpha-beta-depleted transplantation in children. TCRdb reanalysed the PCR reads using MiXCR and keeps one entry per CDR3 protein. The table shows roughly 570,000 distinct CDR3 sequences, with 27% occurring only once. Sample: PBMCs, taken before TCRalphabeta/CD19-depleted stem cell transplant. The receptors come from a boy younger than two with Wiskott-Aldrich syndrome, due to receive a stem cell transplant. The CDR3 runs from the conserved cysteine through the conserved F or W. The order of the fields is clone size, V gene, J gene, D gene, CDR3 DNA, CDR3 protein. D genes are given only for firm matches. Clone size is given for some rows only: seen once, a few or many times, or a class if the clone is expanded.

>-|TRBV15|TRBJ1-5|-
TGTGCCACCAGCCGGAGGACTTACCGGACGGGGAATTATCAGCCCCAGCATTTT
CATSRRTYRTGNYQPQHF
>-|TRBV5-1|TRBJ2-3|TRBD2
TGCGCCAGCAGCAAGGGACTAGCGGGAGGCCCAGATACGCAGTATTTT
CASSKGLAGGPDTQYF
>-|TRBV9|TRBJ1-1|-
TGTGCCAGCAGCGTAGGGTGGAACACTGAAGCTTTCTTT
CASSVGWNTEAFF
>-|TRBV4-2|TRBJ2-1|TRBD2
TGTGCCAGCAGCCAAGATGGTAGCGGGAGTTACAATGAGCAGTTCTTC
CASSQDGSGSYNEQFF
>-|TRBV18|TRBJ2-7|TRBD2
TGTGCCAGCTCACCACGCGTCGGACTAGCGGAGAAATCCTACGAGCAGTACTTC
CASSPRVGLAEKSYEQYF
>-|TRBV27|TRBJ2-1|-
TGTGCCAGCAGTCCTAGTGTCTCTAGGGTGGTTCAGTTCTTC
CASSPSVSRVVQFF
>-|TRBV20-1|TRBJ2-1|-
TGCAGTGCTAGGAGACAGAGCAATGAGCAGTTCTTC
CSARRQSNEQFF
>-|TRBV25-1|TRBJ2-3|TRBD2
TGTGCCAGCAGTGAATCACACCTAGCGGGGGCCCAGGATACGCAGTATTTT
CASSESHLAGAQDTQYF
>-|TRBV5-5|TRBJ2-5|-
TGTGCCAGCAGCCCCGGGAATACTTGGTTGGAGACCCAGTACTTC
CASSPGNTWLETQYF
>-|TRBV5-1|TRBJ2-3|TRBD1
TGCGCCAGCAGCTTCCGGGACAGCCTTTTTGGGGATACGCAGTATTTT
CASSFRDSLFGDTQYF
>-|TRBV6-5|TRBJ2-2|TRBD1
TGTGCCAGCAGTTGGGGGACAGGGGGCTATACCGGGGAGCTGTTTTTT
CASSWGTGGYTGELFF
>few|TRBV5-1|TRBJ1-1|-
TGCGCCAGCAGCTCCCCATTTGTTCCTGGTAACATGAACACTGAAGCTTTCTTT
CASSSPFVPGNMNTEAFF
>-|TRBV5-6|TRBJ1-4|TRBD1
TGTGCCAGCAGCTGGGGACAGGGGGTTGAAAAACTGTTTTTT
CASSWGQGVEKLFF
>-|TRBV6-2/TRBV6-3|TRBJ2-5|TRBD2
TGTGCCAGCAGGAGGGACGGACTAGGACGAAACACCCAGTACTTC
CASRRDGLGRNTQYF
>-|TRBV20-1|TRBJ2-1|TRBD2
TGCAGTGCTAGAGATTCGGCTAGCGGGAGGGCTGATGAGCAGTTCTTC
CSARDSASGRADEQFF
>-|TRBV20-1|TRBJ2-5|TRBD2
TGCAGTGCTAGAGAGCTCCGACTAGCTCAAGAGACCCAGTACTTC
CSARELRLAQETQYF
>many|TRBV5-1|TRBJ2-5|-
TGCGCCAGCAGCTTCCGGACAGTACAAGAGACCCAGTACTTC
CASSFRTVQETQYF
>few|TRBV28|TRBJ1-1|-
TGTGCCAGCAGACTTCCTAGGGGGAACACTGAAGCTTTCTTT
CASRLPRGNTEAFF
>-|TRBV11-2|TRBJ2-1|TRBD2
TGTGCCAGCAGCTTAGATTTAGGAGCTAGCGGGAGTTTCAATGAGCAGTTCTTC
CASSLDLGASGSFNEQFF
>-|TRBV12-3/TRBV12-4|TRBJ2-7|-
TGTGCCAGCAGTTTCGTCCAGGGGTCCTACGAGCAGTACTTC
CASSFVQGSYEQYF
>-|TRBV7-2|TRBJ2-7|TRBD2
TGTGCCAGCAGCCCTTCGACTAGCGGGGCTGACTCCTACGAGCAGTACTTC
CASSPSTSGADSYEQYF
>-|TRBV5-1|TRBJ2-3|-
TGCGCCAGCAGCTTGCCACACACAGATACGCAGTATTTT
CASSLPHTDTQYF
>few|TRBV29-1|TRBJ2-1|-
TGCAGCAGCTATAGCAATGATGAGCAGTTCTTC
CSSYSNDEQFF
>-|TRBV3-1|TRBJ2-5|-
TGTGCCAGCAGCCAGGTCGGGAGTGTGGAGACCCAGTACTTC
CASSQVGSVETQYF
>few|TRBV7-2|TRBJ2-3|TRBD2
TGTGCCAGCAGCTTAGAGCTAGCGGGAGGTCGGGTTACGCAGTATTTT
CASSLELAGGRVTQYF
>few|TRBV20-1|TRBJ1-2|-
TGCAGTGCTGAGGACAGTAGGGTCGGCTACACCTTC
CSAEDSRVGYTF
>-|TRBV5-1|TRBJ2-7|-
TGCGCCAGCAGCCGGTCGCCAGGGCGAGTCCCCTACGAGCAGTACTTC
CASSRSPGRVPYEQYF
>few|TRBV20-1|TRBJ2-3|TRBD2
TGCAGTGCCCTATTACCGGGACTAGAAGGAACGCAGTATTTT
CSALLPGLEGTQYF